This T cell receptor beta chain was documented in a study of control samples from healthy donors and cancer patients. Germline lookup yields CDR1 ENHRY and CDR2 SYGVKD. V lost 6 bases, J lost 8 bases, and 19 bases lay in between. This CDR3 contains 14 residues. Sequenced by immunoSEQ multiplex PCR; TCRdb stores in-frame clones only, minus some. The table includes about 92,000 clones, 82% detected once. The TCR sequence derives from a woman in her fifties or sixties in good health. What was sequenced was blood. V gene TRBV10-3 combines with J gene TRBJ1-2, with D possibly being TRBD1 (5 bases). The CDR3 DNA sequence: TGTGCCATCAGCCCAGCGCAGGGAGTAAGAGGCTACACCTTC. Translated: CAISPAQGVRGYTF.